The sequence of this T cell receptor (beta chain) was determined in a study of regulatory T cells in long-lasting Graves disease. General observations from the study: Persistent patients shared 2,700 or so public clonotypes among themselves. Newly diagnosed patients shared fewer, at about a thousand.

Regarding time point: newly diagnosed GD, antithyroid drugs for less than 3 months. From PBMCs, RNA was extracted and then used to make the TCR library. TCR beta libraries were built with iRepertoire HTBI primers and Arm-PCR of CDR3 regions. TCRdb reanalysed the multiplex PCR reads using MiXCR and keeps one entry per CDR3 protein. The table lists around 230,000 distinct CDR3 sequences, about 18% of them singletons, with 22% in the top ten. Germline V gene lookup returns CDR1 LGHDT and CDR2 YNNKEL (reference sequence). The CDR3 is 15 amino acids. The V and J ends lost 4 bases and 9 bases, in that order; junction bases with no gene match: 6. As to this clonotype: Its antigen is currently unknown. Given a far larger clone just one base away, this is likely a sequencing read error.

The sequence came from a female donor with Graves disease. The chain recombines TRBV3-1 with TRBJ2-3, with 14 bases matching TRBD2. Specimen: peripheral blood mononuclear cells (PBMCs), collected at new diagnosis, from a patient treated with antithyroid drugs. The CDR3 loop is CASSPTSGRAETQYF. DNA of the CDR3: TGTGCCAGCAGCCCGACTAGCGGGAGGGCCGAGACGCAGTATTTT.